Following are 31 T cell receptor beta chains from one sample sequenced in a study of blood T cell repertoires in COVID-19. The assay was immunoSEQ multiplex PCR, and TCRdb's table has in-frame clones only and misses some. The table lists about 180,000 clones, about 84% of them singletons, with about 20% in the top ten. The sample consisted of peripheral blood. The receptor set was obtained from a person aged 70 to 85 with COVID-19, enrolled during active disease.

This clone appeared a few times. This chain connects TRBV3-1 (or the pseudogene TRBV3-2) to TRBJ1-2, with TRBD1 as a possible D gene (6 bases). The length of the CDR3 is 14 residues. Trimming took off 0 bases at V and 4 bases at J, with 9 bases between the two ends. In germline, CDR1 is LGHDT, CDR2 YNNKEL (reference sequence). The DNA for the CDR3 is TGTGCCAGCAGCCAAGAACAGGGCTTCTATGGCTACACCTTC. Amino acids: CASSQEQGFYGYTF.

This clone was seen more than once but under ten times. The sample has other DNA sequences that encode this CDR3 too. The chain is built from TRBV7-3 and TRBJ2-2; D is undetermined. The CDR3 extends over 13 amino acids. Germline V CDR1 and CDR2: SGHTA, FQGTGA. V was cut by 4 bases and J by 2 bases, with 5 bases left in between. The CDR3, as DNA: TGTGCCAGCAGCTCTTCCAACACCGGGGAGCTGTTTTTT. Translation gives CASSSSNTGELFF. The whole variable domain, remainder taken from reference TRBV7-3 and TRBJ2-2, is GAGVSQTPSNKVTEKGKYVELRCDPISGHTALYWYRQSLGQGPEFLIYFQGTGAADDSGLPNDRFFAVRPEGSVSTLKIQRTERGDSAVYLCASSSSNTGELFFGEGSRLTVL.

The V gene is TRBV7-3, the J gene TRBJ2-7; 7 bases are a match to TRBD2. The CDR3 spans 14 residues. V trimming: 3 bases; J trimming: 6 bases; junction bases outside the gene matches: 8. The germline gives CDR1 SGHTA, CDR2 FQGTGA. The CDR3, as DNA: TGTGCCAGCAGCTTCCAGATCGGCGGGGGCGAGCAGTACTTC. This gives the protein CASSFQIGGGEQYF.

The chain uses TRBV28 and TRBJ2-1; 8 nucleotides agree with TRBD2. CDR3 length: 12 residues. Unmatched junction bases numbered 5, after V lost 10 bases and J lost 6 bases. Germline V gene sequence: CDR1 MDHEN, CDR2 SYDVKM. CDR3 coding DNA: TGTGCCATATCCGGGGGGGTCAATGAGCAGTTCTTC. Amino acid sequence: CAISGGVNEQFF.

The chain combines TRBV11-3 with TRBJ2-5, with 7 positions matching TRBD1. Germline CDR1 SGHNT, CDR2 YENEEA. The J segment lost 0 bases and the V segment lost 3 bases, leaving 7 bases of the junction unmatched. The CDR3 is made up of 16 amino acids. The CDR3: CASSLGTEKYQETQYF. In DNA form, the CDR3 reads TGTGCCAGCAGCTTGGGGACAGAAAAGTACCAAGAGACCCAGTACTTC.

For the CDR3, the DNA is TGTGCCAGTAGTATACAAGGGACTAATAATGAAAAACTGTTTTTT. Translating it yields CASSIQGTNNEKLFF. This chain links TRBV19 with TRBJ1-4; possibly TRBD1 for D (5 bases). The germline V gene encodes CDR1 LNHDA and CDR2 SQIVND (reference sequence). The CDR3 extends over 15 amino acids. The germline V and J ends were trimmed by 2 bases and 4 bases, with 11 bases remaining between them.

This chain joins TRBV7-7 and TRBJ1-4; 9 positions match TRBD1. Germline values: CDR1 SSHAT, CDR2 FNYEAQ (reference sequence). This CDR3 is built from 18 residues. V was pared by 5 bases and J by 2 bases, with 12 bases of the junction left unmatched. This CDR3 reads CASSPGTGYPITNEKLFF. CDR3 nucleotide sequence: TGTGCCAGCAGCCCCGGGACAGGGTATCCCATTACTAATGAAAAACTGTTTTTT.

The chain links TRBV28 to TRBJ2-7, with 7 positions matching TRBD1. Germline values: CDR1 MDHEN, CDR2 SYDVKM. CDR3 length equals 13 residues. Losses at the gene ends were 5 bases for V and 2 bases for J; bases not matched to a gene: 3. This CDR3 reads CASSLGQTYEQYF. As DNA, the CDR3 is TGTGCCAGCAGTCTGGGACAGACCTACGAGCAGTACTTC.

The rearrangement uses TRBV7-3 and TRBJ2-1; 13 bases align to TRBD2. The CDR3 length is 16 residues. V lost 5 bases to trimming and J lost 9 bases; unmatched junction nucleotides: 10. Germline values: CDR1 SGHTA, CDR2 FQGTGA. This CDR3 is CASSRTSGSPLSEQFF. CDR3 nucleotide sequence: TGTGCCAGCAGCCGGACTAGCGGGAGTCCCCTTAGTGAGCAGTTCTTC.

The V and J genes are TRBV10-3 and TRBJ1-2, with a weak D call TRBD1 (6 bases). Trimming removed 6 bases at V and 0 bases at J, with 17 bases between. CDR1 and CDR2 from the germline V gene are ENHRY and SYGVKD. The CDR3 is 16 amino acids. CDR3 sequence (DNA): TGTGCCATCAGCCAGGGGCGGAGAGAAGCTAACTATGGCTACACCTTC. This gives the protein CAISQGRREANYGYTF.

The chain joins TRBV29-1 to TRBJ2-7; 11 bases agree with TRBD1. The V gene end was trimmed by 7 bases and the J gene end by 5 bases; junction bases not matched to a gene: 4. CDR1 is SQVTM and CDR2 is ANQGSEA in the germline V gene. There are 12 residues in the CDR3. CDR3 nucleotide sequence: TGCAGCGGGACGGGACAGGGGGACGAGCAGTACTTC. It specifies CSGTGQGDEQYF.

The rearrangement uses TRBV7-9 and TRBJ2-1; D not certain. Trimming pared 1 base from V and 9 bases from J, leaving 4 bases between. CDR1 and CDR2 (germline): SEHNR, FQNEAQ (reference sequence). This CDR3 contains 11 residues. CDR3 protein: CASSLVSEQFF. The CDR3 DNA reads TGTGCCAGCAGCTTAGTTAGTGAGCAGTTCTTC.

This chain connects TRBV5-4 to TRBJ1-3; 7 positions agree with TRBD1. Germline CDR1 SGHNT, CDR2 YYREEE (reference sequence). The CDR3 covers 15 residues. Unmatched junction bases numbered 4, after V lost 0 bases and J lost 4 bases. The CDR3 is CASSLGTGAGNTIYF. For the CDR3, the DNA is TGTGCCAGCAGCTTGGGTACAGGGGCGGGAAACACCATATATTTT.

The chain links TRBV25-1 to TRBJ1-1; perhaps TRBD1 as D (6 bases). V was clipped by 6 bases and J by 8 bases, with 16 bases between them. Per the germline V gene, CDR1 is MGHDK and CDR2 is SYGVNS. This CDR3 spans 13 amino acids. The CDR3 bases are TGTGCCAGCAGAATGGGGACACGTCTCGAAGCTTTCTTT. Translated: CASRMGTRLEAFF.

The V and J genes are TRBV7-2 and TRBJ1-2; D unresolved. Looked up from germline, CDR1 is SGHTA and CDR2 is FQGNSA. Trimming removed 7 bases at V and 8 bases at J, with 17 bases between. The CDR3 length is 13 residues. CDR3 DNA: TGTGCCAGCACCTTCTTCCAGGATGACGGCTACACCTTC. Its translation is CASTFFQDDGYTF.

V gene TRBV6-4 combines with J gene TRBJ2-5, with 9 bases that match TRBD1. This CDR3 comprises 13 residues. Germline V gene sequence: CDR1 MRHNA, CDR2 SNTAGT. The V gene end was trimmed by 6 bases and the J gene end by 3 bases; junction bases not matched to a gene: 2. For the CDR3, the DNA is TGTGCCAGCAGCTGGACAGGGGAAGAGACCCAGTACTTC. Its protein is CASSWTGEETQYF.

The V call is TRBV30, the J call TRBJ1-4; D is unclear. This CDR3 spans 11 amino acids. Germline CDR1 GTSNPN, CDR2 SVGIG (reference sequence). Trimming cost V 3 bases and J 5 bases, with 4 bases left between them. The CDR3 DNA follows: TGTGCCTGGAGATTAAATGAAAAACTGTTTTTT. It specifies CAWRLNEKLFF. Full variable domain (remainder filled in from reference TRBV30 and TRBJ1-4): SQTIHQWPATLVQPVGSPLSLECTVEGTSNPNLYWYRQAAGRGLQLLFYSVGIGQISSEVPQNLSASRPQDRQFILSSKKLLLSDSGFYLCAWRLNEKLFFGSGTQLSVL.

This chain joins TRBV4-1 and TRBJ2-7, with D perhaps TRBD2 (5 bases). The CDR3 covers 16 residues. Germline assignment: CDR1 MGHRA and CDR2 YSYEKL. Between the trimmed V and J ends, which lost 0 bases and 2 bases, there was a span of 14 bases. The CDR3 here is CASSQDSPRGTYEQYF. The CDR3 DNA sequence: TGCGCCAGCAGCCAAGACAGCCCCCGAGGGACCTACGAGCAGTACTTC.

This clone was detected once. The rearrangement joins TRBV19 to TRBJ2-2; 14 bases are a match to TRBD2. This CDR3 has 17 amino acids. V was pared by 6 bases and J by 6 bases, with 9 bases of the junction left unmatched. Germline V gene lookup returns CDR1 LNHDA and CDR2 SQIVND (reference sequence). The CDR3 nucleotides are TGTGCCAGTAGGCTAGGGACTAGCGGGGGTAGTGCCGGGGAGCTGTTTTTT. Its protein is CASRLGTSGGSAGELFF.

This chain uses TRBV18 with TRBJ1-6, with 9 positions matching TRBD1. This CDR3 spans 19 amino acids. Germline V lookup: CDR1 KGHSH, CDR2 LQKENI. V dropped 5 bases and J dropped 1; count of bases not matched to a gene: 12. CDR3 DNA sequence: TGTGCCAGCTCATCTACAGGGGGCGAGGGGTTATCCTATAATTCACCCCTCCACTTT. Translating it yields CASSSTGGEGLSYNSPLHF. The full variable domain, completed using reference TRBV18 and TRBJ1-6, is NAGVMQNPRHLVRRRGQEARLRCSPMKGHSHVYWYRQLPEEGLKFMVYLQKENIIDESGMPKERFSAEFPKEGPSILRIQQVVRGDSAAYFCASSSTGGEGLSYNSPLHFGNGTRLTVT.

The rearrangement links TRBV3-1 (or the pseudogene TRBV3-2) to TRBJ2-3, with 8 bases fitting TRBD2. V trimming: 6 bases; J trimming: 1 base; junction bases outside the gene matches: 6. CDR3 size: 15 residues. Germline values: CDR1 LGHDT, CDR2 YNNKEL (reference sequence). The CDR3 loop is CASRTAGGGTDTQYF. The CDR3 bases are TGTGCCAGCAGGACCGCGGGGGGCGGCACAGATACGCAGTATTTT.

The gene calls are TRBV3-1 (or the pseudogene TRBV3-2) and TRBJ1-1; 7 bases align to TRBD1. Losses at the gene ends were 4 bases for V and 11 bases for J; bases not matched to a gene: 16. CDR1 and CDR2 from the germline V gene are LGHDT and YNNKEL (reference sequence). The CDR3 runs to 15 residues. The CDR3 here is CASSRATGSSGGAFF. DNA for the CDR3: TGTGCCAGCAGCCGAGCGACAGGGTCTTCAGGGGGGGCTTTCTTT.

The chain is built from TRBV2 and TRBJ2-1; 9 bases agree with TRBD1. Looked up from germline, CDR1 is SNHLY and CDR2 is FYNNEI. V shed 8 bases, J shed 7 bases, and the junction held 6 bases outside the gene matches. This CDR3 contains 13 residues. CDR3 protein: CASVRDRENEQFF. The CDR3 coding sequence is TGTGCCAGCGTCCGGGACAGGGAGAATGAGCAGTTCTTC.

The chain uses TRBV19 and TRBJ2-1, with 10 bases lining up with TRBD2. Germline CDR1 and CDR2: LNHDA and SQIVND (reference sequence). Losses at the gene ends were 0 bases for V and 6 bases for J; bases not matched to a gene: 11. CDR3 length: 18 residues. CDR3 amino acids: CASSIDGISGRFSNEQFF. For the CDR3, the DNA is TGTGCCAGTAGTATAGATGGGATTAGCGGGAGGTTTAGCAATGAGCAGTTCTTC.

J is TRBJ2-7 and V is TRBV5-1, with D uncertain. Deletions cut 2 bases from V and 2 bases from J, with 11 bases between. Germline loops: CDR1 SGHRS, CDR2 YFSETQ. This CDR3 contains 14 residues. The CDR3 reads CASSLVTKTYEQYF. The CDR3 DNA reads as TGCGCCAGCAGCTTAGTGACAAAGACCTACGAGCAGTACTTC.

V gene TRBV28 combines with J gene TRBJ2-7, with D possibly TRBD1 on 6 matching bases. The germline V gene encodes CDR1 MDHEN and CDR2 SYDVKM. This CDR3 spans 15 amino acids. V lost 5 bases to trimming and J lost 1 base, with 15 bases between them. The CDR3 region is CASSPGHGGSYEQYF. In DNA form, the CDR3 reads TGTGCCAGCAGTCCGGGACACGGCGGTTCCTACGAGCAGTACTTC.

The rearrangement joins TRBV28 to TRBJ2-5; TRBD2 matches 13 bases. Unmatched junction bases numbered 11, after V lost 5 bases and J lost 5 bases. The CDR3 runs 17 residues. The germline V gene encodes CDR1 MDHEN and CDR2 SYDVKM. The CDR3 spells CASSLQLAGGLWETQYF. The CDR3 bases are TGTGCCAGCAGTCTCCAACTAGCGGGGGGGCTCTGGGAGACCCAGTACTTC.

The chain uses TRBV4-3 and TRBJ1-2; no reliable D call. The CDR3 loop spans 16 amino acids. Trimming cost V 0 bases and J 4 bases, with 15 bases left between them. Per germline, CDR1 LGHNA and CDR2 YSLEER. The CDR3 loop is CASSQDQAMIIYGYTF. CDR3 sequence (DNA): TGCGCCAGCAGCCAAGACCAGGCCATGATTATCTATGGCTACACCTTC.

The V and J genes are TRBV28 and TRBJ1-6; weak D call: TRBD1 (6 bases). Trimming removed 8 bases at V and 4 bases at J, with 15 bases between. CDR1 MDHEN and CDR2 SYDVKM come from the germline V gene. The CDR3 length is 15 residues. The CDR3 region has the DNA TGTGCCAGCGAGGGGGGGCAGAGTTATAATTCACCCCTCCACTTT. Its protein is CASEGGQSYNSPLHF.

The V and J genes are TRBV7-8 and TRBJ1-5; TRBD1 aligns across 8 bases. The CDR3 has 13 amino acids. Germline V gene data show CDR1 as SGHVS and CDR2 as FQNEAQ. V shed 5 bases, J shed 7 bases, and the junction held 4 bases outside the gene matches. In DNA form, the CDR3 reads TGTGCCAGCAGCCAGGACAGGGTCCAGCCCCAGCATTTT. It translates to CASSQDRVQPQHF.

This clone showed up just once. CDR3 DNA: TGTGCCAGCAGCCATTACTCCTACGAGCAGTACTTC. Translated, it gives CASSHYSYEQYF. V and J are TRBV14 and TRBJ2-7; D not resolved. Germline loops: CDR1 SGHDN, CDR2 FVKESK. Trimming pared 3 bases from V and 0 bases from J, leaving 3 bases between. The CDR3 consists of 12 residues.